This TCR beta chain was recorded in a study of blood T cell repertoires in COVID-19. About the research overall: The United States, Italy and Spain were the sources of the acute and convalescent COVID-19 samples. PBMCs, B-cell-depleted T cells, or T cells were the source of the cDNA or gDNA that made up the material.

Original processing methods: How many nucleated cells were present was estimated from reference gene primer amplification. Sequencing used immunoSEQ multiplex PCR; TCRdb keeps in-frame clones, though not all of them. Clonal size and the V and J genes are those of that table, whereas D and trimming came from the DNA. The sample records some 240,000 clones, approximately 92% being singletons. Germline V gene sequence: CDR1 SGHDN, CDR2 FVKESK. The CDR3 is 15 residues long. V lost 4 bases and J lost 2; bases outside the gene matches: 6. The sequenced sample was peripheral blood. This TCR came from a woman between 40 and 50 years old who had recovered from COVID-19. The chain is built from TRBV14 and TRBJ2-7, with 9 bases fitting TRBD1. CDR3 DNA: TGTGCCAGCAGCCCTGACAGGGGGACGACCTACGAGCAGTACTTC. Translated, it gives CASSPDRGTTYEQYF.